The 21 T cell receptor beta chains listed next were all sequenced from one sample in a study of cytomegalovirus exposure and HLA in healthy donors. Using immunoSEQ multiplex PCR, the repertoire was profiled, and TCRdb retains in-frame clones only, with some absent. This sample has about 160,000 clones, with roughly 90% found just once. Material for sequencing was PBMCs. The receptors were gathered from a woman between 18 and 29 years old in good health and CMV-seropositive.

V usage is TRBV7-3 and J usage is TRBJ2-6; D is perhaps TRBD1 (5 bases). V lost 5 bases, J lost 1 base, and 9 bases lay in between. Per the germline V gene, CDR1 is SGHTA and CDR2 is FQGTGA. The CDR3 length is 15 residues. The CDR3 here is CASSGHTSGANVLTF. CDR3 sequence (DNA): TGTGCCAGCAGCGGACACACTTCTGGGGCCAACGTCCTGACTTTC.

The chain is built from TRBV11-2 and TRBJ1-1, with 7 bases identical to TRBD1. Germline assignment: CDR1 SGHAT and CDR2 FQNNGV. This CDR3 spans 13 amino acids. V lost 4 bases and J lost 8; bases outside the gene matches: 7. Here the CDR3 DNA reads TGTGCCAGCAGCTCACATTTGGACAGGGAAGCTTTCTTT. It translates to CASSSHLDREAFF.

The chain carries TRBV7-6 and TRBJ2-7; TRBD1 matches 7 bases. J gave up 5 bases and V 4 bases, and 14 bases lay outside the gene matches. This CDR3 is built from 16 residues. Germline assignment: CDR1 SGHVS and CDR2 FNYEAQ. As DNA, the CDR3 is TGTGCCAGCAGCTCCCGGACAGGCACCCTTCCCCACGAGCAGTACTTC. Encoded protein: CASSSRTGTLPHEQYF.

The chain combines TRBV7-9 with TRBJ2-7, with 7 bases aligning to TRBD1. The V gene end was trimmed by 5 bases and the J gene end by 0 bases; junction bases not matched to a gene: 13. Germline-derived CDR1 and CDR2 are SEHNR and FQNEAQ (reference sequence). There are 17 residues in the CDR3. CDR3 amino acids: CASSQRRTGSSSYEQYF. The DNA of the CDR3 is TGTGCCAGCAGCCAGCGAAGGACAGGTTCCAGCTCCTACGAGCAGTACTTC.

V is TRBV5-1 and J is TRBJ2-5; tentative D call: TRBD2 (6 bases). The germline V and J ends were trimmed by 0 bases and 1 base, with 13 bases remaining between them. From germline, CDR1 is SGHRS and CDR2 YFSETQ. The CDR3 loop spans 16 amino acids. The CDR3 DNA is TGCGCCAGCAGCTTGGCGGGTAGCGGAAGCCAAGAGACCCAGTACTTC. It encodes CASSLAGSGSQETQYF.

The chain combines TRBV4-2 with TRBJ1-1, with a tentative D call TRBD1 (5 bases). V lost 4 bases and J lost 8, with 17 bases in between. The CDR3 is made up of 14 amino acids. The germline V gene has CDR1 LGHNA and CDR2 YNFKEQ. Written as DNA, the CDR3 is TGTGCCAGCAGCCGATCGGGACTCCTAGAGGAAGCTTTCTTT. It specifies CASSRSGLLEEAFF.

This chain links TRBV4-2 with TRBJ1-2; the D gene is possibly TRBD1 (5 bases). This CDR3 has 16 amino acids. The germline CDR1 and CDR2 sequences are LGHNA and YNFKEQ. Trimming removed 0 bases at V and 4 bases at J, with 15 bases between. CDR3 amino acids: CASSQDRGREIYGYTF. DNA of the CDR3: TGTGCCAGCAGCCAAGATAGGGGCAGGGAAATCTATGGCTACACCTTC.

This chain joins TRBV7-9 and TRBJ2-7; D is unresolved. V dropped 4 bases and J dropped 7 bases, with 14 bases sitting between them. The CDR3 is 13 amino acids. Per the germline V gene, CDR1 is SEHNR and CDR2 is FQNEAQ (reference sequence). The chain's CDR3 is CASSSPLTREQYF. The CDR3 bases are TGTGCCAGCAGCTCACCCCTGACGCGGGAGCAGTACTTC.

This clone was seen a single time. The chain joins TRBV4-2 to TRBJ2-3, with TRBD2 matching over 9 bases. CDR1 is LGHNA and CDR2 is YNFKEQ in the germline V gene. The CDR3 covers 20 residues. V lost 1 base to trimming and J lost 2 bases; unmatched junction nucleotides: 16. CDR3 residues: CASSQVLLGRTSASTDTQYF. CDR3 DNA sequence: TGTGCCAGCAGCCAAGTGCTACTCGGACGGACTAGCGCTTCCACAGATACGCAGTATTTT.

This chain connects TRBV6-1 to TRBJ2-7; maybe TRBD2 (6 bases). Germline V gene sequence: CDR1 MNHNS, CDR2 SASEGT. The CDR3 consists of 12 residues. Trimming left V 8 bases short and J 3 bases short, with 11 bases between. Written as DNA, the CDR3 is TGTGCCAGCGGGACTCTTAACTACGAGCAGTACTTC. It is translated as CASGTLNYEQYF.

The chain is built from TRBV6-5 and TRBJ1-3, with D uncertain. The CDR3 runs to 11 residues. From germline, CDR1 is MNHEY and CDR2 SVGAGI. V was clipped by 8 bases and J by 5 bases, with 7 bases between them. The CDR3 nucleotides are TGTGCCAGCGGGAGGAGAAACACCATATATTTT. As protein: CASGRRNTIYF.

J is TRBJ2-3 and V is TRBV4-3; 11 bases are shared with TRBD2. Trimming cost V 0 bases and J 6 bases; bases outside gene matches: 8. CDR1 LGHNA and CDR2 YSLEER come from the germline V gene. This CDR3 has 17 residues. This chain's CDR3 is CASSQDNSGRARDTQYF. CDR3 DNA: TGCGCCAGCAGCCAAGATAATAGCGGGAGGGCCCGGGATACGCAGTATTTT.

This chain links TRBV7-9 with TRBJ1-2; 7 nucleotides line up with TRBD1. J lost 4 bases, V lost 5 bases, and 16 bases had no gene match. In germline, CDR1 is SEHNR, CDR2 FQNEAQ (reference sequence). The CDR3 has 17 amino acids. As DNA, the CDR3 is TGTGCCAGCAGCCTACAGGGGTTTTTTGGAGTAGGCTATGGCTACACCTTC. Protein sequence: CASSLQGFFGVGYGYTF.

The V and J genes are TRBV5-1 and TRBJ2-7; 12 bases align to TRBD2. J was trimmed by 3 bases and V by 1 base; bases with no gene match: 8. This CDR3 is 17 amino acids long. Germline CDR1 and CDR2: SGHRS and YFSETQ. CDR3 bases: TGCGCCAGCAGCTTGTTCGGGTCGGGACTAGCGGGCTACGAGCAGTACTTC. This encodes CASSLFGSGLAGYEQYF. Full variable domain (rest looked up from reference TRBV5-1 and TRBJ2-7): KAGVTQTPRYLIKTRGQQVTLSCSPISGHRSVSWYQQTPGQGLQFLFEYFSETQRNKGNFPGRFSGRQFSNSRSEMNVSTLELGDSALYLCASSLFGSGLAGYEQYFGPGTRLTVT.

In this sample, this clone turned up once. V and J are TRBV11-2 and TRBJ1-2; D is perhaps TRBD1 (6 bases). Germline V gives CDR1 SGHAT, CDR2 FQNNGV. The CDR3 is 15 amino acids. V was clipped by 4 bases and J by 6 bases, with 18 bases between them. CDR3 amino acids: CASSYRGRGADGYTF. The DNA for the CDR3 is TGTGCCAGCAGCTATCGTGGTCGGGGGGCGGATGGCTACACCTTC. Combining the CDR3 with reference TRBV11-2 and TRBJ1-2 gives the whole variable domain EAGVAQSPRYKIIEKRQSVAFWCNPISGHATLYWYQQILGQGPKLLIQFQNNGVVDDSQLPKDRFSAERLKGVDSTLKIQPAKLEDSAVYLCASSYRGRGADGYTFGSGTRLTVV.

This rearrangement joins TRBV7-2 to TRBJ1-2; TRBD1 is a possible D gene (6 bases). V lost 1 base and J lost 2, with 11 bases in between. This CDR3 has 15 amino acids. Germline V gene data show CDR1 as SGHTA and CDR2 as FQGNSA. CDR3: CASSLGPGQNYGYTF. As DNA, the CDR3 is TGTGCCAGCAGCTTAGGTCCCGGACAGAACTATGGCTACACCTTC.

The chain uses TRBV6-5 and TRBJ1-3; no definite D call. V was pared by 2 bases and J by 3 bases, with 8 bases between. This CDR3 spans 14 amino acids. Germline-derived CDR1 and CDR2 are MNHEY and SVGAGI. The DNA of the CDR3 is TGTGCCAGCAGTTACCAAGGAGGTGGAAACACCATATATTTT. It codes for CASSYQGGGNTIYF.

The V gene is TRBV14, the J gene TRBJ1-1; TRBD1 aligns across 7 bases. CDR3 length: 18 residues. Looked up from germline, CDR1 is SGHDN and CDR2 is FVKESK. V lost 0 bases, J lost 0 bases, and 10 bases stayed unmatched. CDR3 protein: CASSQDARDSLMNTEAFF. CDR3 coding DNA: TGTGCCAGCAGCCAAGATGCCCGGGACAGTCTGATGAACACTGAAGCTTTCTTT.

CDR3 sequence: CASSPSRRPTDYEQYF. CDR3 bases: TGCGCCAGCAGCCCTTCGCGGAGGCCAACCGATTACGAGCAGTACTTC. This rearrangement joins TRBV5-1 to TRBJ2-7; weak D call: TRBD2 (5 bases). Trimming pared 4 bases from V and 4 bases from J, leaving 21 bases between. CDR1 and CDR2 (germline): SGHRS, YFSETQ. The CDR3 sequence is 16 residues long.

This clone was recorded a few times. This rearrangement joins TRBV2 to TRBJ1-4; perhaps TRBD1 as D (5 bases). This CDR3 spans 12 amino acids. Trimming pared 6 bases from V and 7 bases from J, leaving 9 bases between. Germline lookup yields CDR1 SNHLY and CDR2 FYNNEI. The CDR3 sequence is CASRVRGEKLFF. CDR3 bases: TGTGCCAGCAGAGTTAGGGGTGAAAAACTGTTTTTT.

V gene TRBV6-5 combines with J gene TRBJ1-1, with TRBD1 as a possible D gene (5 bases). Looked up from germline, CDR1 is MNHEY and CDR2 is SVGAGI. CDR3 length: 14 amino acids. Trimming removed 7 bases from V and 0 bases from J, with 12 bases in between. The CDR3: CASTRRGVNTEAFF. CDR3 DNA: TGTGCCAGCACCCGAAGGGGCGTGAACACTGAAGCTTTCTTT.